This T cell receptor beta chain was observed in a study of blood T cell repertoires in COVID-19. In the source study's methods: For nucleated cells, counts were estimated from reference gene primer amplification. Data came from immunoSEQ multiplex PCR; TCRdb stores just in-frame clones and leaves some out. V and J calls and clone size are given by that table; D and trimming were obtained from the DNA. This table holds approximately 110,000 clones, roughly 84% found once. CDR3 size: 18 residues. CDR1 is LGHNT and CDR2 is FRNRAP in the germline V gene. The V segment lost 5 bases and the J segment 0 bases; nucleotides outside the gene matches: 7.

What was sequenced was peripheral blood. The rearrangement links TRBV12-5 to TRBJ2-1, with 13 bases lining up with TRBD2. This receptor was obtained from a woman of 80 years or more with active or convalescent COVID-19. The DNA of the CDR3 is TGTGCTAGTGGTCCAGGGACTAGCGGGGAGTCCTCCTACAATGAGCAGTTCTTC. Amino acid sequence: CASGPGTSGESSYNEQFF.